This TCR beta chain originates from a study of cytomegalovirus exposure and HLA in healthy donors. Points from the study as a whole: In a later analysis, at a false discovery rate of 0.05, 16,951 TCR beta sequences matched HLA alleles.

Regarding donors, all were healthy bone marrow donors. This clone was seen once. The antigen is not known. This sample includes further DNA sequences coding for the same CDR3. CDR1 and CDR2 (germline): SGHRS, YFSETQ. The CDR3 spans 15 residues. V lost 0 bases and J 3 bases, leaving 11 bases between the germline ends. PCR was performed using 60 Vbeta and 13 Jbeta primers. Assay used: immunoSEQ multiplex PCR; TCRdb lists only in-frame clones, some missing. The repertoire holds 100,000 to 150,000 clones, with around four fifths as singletons. V is TRBV5-1 and J is TRBJ2-3, with D possibly TRBD1 on 7 matching bases. The sequencing input was PBMCs. The source is a woman between 40 and 55 years old in good health and CMV-seropositive. The CDR3 spells CASSLDRGGTDTQYF. CDR3 DNA: TGCGCCAGCAGCTTGGACAGGGGAGGAACAGATACGCAGTATTTT.